Each of the 22 T cell receptor beta chains below was sequenced from the same sample in a study of shared clonotypes between healthy human individuals. TCRdb's table, derived via immunoSEQ multiplex PCR, lists solely in-frame clones and lacks some. This table holds 850,000 to 1,100,000 clones, approximately 80% found once. The sequencing sample was made of memory CD4+ T cells from PBMCs. Regarding subset: CD45RA-negative fraction. The origin of the receptors is a man between 18 and 29 years old in good health. Some clones in this sample may be carry-over from other donors' samples.

The CDR3 DNA sequence: TGTGCCAGCAGTTACTCTTGGTTCACAGATACGCAGTATTTT. Its protein product is CASSYSWFTDTQYF. The rearrangement uses TRBV6-5 and TRBJ2-3, with D uncertain. The CDR3 contains 14 residues. Trimming removed 0 bases at V and 2 bases at J, with 6 bases between. Per the germline V gene, CDR1 is MNHEY and CDR2 is SVGAGI.

The genes are TRBV28 and TRBJ1-4, with TRBD1 identical over 8 bases. The V gene's germline CDR1 is MDHEN and CDR2 SYDVKM. This CDR3 has 16 amino acids. The trim removed 5 bases at V and 8 bases at J, leaving 13 bases unmatched. The CDR3 protein is CASSPGQAYFWEKLFF. The DNA for the CDR3 is TGTGCCAGCAGTCCGGGACAGGCTTACTTTTGGGAAAAACTGTTTTTT.

This sequence joins TRBV7-2 and TRBJ1-5, with a tentative D call TRBD1 (6 bases). The CDR3 extends over 15 amino acids. V lost 5 bases to trimming and J lost 5 bases, with 16 bases between them. Germline V gene data show CDR1 as SGHTA and CDR2 as FQGNSA. The CDR3 nucleotides read TGTGCCAGCAGCACTGGGGGCCCCTCTTATCAGCCCCAGCATTTT. Its translation is CASSTGGPSYQPQHF.

V usage is TRBV30 and J usage is TRBJ1-5; the D is unclear. V lost 3 bases and J 4 bases, leaving 13 bases between the germline ends. CDR3 length: 14 residues. CDR1 is GTSNPN and CDR2 is SVGIG in the germline V gene (reference sequence). The DNA for the CDR3 is TGTGCCTGGAGCAGCACGATGGCAAATCAGCCCCAGCATTTT. Encoded protein: CAWSSTMANQPQHF.

The J gene is TRBJ2-3, the V gene TRBV7-2, with TRBD1 identical over 7 bases. This CDR3 has 15 residues. Germline V lookup: CDR1 SGHTA, CDR2 FQGNSA. V lost 5 bases, J lost 2 bases, and 7 bases stayed unmatched. The DNA of the CDR3 is TGTGCCAGCAGCGGTGGACAGGTCCACACAGATACGCAGTATTTT. Protein product: CASSGGQVHTDTQYF.

There are a few counts of this clone. The chain couples TRBV9 to TRBJ1-4; D remains unclear. The germline V gene encodes CDR1 SGDLS and CDR2 YYNGEE. The CDR3 consists of 14 residues. The V gene lost 4 bases and the J gene lost 4 bases, with 11 bases spanning the gap. As DNA, the CDR3 is TGTGCCAGCAGCCTCGGAAACGTTAATGAAAAACTGTTTTTT. This translates into CASSLGNVNEKLFF.

The J gene is TRBJ2-7, the V gene TRBV28; 10 nucleotides line up with TRBD1. After removal of 10 bases from V and 12 bases from J, the junction contained 18 bases not matched to a gene. Germline CDR1 is MDHEN and CDR2 is SYDVKM. The CDR3 has 14 amino acids. Written as DNA, the CDR3 is TGTGCCAACGAAAAAACGGGACAGGGGTCTTTTCGGTACTTC. Its protein is CANEKTGQGSFRYF. Full variable domain (missing parts from reference TRBV28 and TRBJ2-7): DVKVTQSSRYLVKRTGEKVFLECVQDMDHENMFWYRQDPGLGLRLIYFSYDVKMKEKGDIPEGYSVSREKKERFSLILESASTNQTSMYLCANEKTGQGSFRYFGPGTRLTVT.

The chain recombines TRBV28 with TRBJ2-6; D is uncertain. The CDR3 is 13 residues long. V was shortened by 8 bases and J by 4 bases, with 9 bases between the two germline ends. Germline V gives CDR1 MDHEN, CDR2 SYDVKM. This chain's CDR3 is CASRTPGANVLTF. For the CDR3, the DNA is TGTGCCAGCCGGACGCCCGGGGCCAACGTCCTGACTTTC. The full variable domain, completed using reference TRBV28 and TRBJ2-6, is DVKVTQSSRYLVKRTGEKVFLECVQDMDHENMFWYRQDPGLGLRLIYFSYDVKMKEKGDIPEGYSVSREKKERFSLILESASTNQTSMYLCASRTPGANVLTFGAGSRLTVL.

Remarks on this clone: A read error may produce the germline difference seen at one junction end. The genes are TRBV7-3 and TRBJ2-7, with D tentatively TRBD2 (6 bases). This CDR3 has 14 residues. Germline V gives CDR1 SGHTA, CDR2 FQGTGA. The CDR3 reads CASRTHRDSHEQYF. DNA of the CDR3: TGTGCCAGCCGGACTCACCGGGACTCCCACGAGCAGTACTTC.

In its sample, this clone was seen once. The CDR3 reads CASLVREGSEKLFF. CDR3 nucleotides: TGTGCCAGCTTAGTTAGGGAGGGGAGCGAAAAACTGTTTTTT. J is TRBJ1-4 and V is TRBV2; D might be TRBD1 (5 bases). This CDR3 is built from 14 residues. V was clipped by 8 bases and J by 8 bases, with 18 bases between them. Germline-derived CDR1 and CDR2 are SNHLY and FYNNEI. Full variable domain (rest looked up from reference TRBV2 and TRBJ1-4): EPEVTQTPSHQVTQMGQEVILRCVPISNHLYFYWYRQILGQKVEFLVSFYNNEISEKSEIFDDQFSVERPDGSNFTLKIRSTKLEDSAMYFCASLVREGSEKLFFGSGTQLSVL.

The chain links TRBV7-3 to TRBJ1-1; weak D call: TRBD1 (6 bases). This CDR3 has 16 amino acids. Germline assignment: CDR1 SGHTA and CDR2 FQGTGA. V dropped 4 bases and J dropped 0 bases, with 15 bases sitting between them. The CDR3 region has the DNA TGTGCCAGCAGCTCGGTCGGGGGGCGCCTGAACACTGAAGCTTTCTTT. Translation: CASSSVGGRLNTEAFF.

J is TRBJ2-5 and V is TRBV5-4; TRBD1 might be the D (6 bases). V was cut by 5 bases and J by 4 bases, with 15 bases left in between. Germline V gene data show CDR1 as SGHNT and CDR2 as YYREEE (reference sequence). The CDR3 runs 14 residues. The CDR3 bases are TGTGCCAGCAGGCCAACAGGGAGAGGAGAGACCCAGTACTTC. Amino acid sequence: CASRPTGRGETQYF.

The count of this clone is one. V gene TRBV9 combines with J gene TRBJ2-5; 7 nucleotides align to TRBD2. The CDR3 extends over 20 amino acids. J lost 0 bases, V lost 0 bases, and 17 bases had no gene match. From germline, CDR1 is SGDLS and CDR2 YYNGEE. The CDR3 sequence: CASSVAFRLAERCHQETQYF. For the CDR3, the DNA is TGTGCCAGCAGCGTAGCTTTTAGGCTAGCGGAGAGATGTCACCAAGAGACCCAGTACTTC.

This chain uses TRBV7-9 with TRBJ2-1; D is unclear. From germline, CDR1 is SEHNR and CDR2 FQNEAQ (reference sequence). V lost 3 bases and J 8 bases, leaving 14 bases between the germline ends. This CDR3 is built from 14 residues. In DNA, the CDR3 is TGTGCCAGCAGCTTCCTGGCAGCATCGTATGAGCAGTTCTTC. Protein: CASSFLAASYEQFF.

This rearrangement joins TRBV29-1 to TRBJ1-1; maybe TRBD1 (5 bases). V was clipped by 1 base and J by 0 bases, with 9 bases between them. In germline, CDR1 is SQVTM, CDR2 ANQGSEA. This CDR3 comprises 14 residues. The CDR3 DNA follows: TGCAGCGTTGAAGCGACAGCCATGAACACTGAAGCTTTCTTT. Its protein is CSVEATAMNTEAFF.

The V call is TRBV19, the J call TRBJ2-1, with a tentative D call TRBD2 (6 bases). Germline CDR1 and CDR2: LNHDA and SQIVND (reference sequence). Trimming removed 4 bases from V and 4 bases from J, with 14 bases in between. CDR3 length: 15 amino acids. The CDR3 region has the DNA TGTGCCAGTAGTAACTTGCCTAGCGCATACAATGAGCAGTTCTTC. It yields the protein CASSNLPSAYNEQFF.

The rearrangement joins TRBV7-8 to TRBJ2-7, with D tentatively TRBD1 (6 bases). The CDR3 has 14 residues. Trimming removed 5 bases at V and 5 bases at J, with 16 bases between. Germline assignment: CDR1 SGHVS and CDR2 FQNEAQ. The CDR3 protein is CASSPRDIGHEQYF. For the CDR3, the DNA is TGTGCCAGCAGCCCCCGGGACATCGGCCACGAGCAGTACTTC. The full variable domain, with the rest looked up from reference TRBV7-8 and TRBJ2-7, is GAGVSQSPRYKVAKRGQDVALRCDPISGHVSLFWYQQALGQGPEFLTYFQNEAQLDKSGLPSDRFFAERPEGSVSTLKIQRTQQEDSAVYLCASSPRDIGHEQYFGPGTRLTVT.

V and J are TRBV5-5 and TRBJ2-2; 7 bases are shared with TRBD1. CDR1 is SGHKS, CDR2 YYEKEE, per germline (reference sequence). The CDR3 covers 15 residues. With 4 bases clipped from V and 3 bases from J, the junction kept 6 bases outside the gene matches. This chain's CDR3 is CASSPGQTYTGELFF. Written as DNA, the CDR3 is TGTGCCAGCAGCCCGGGACAGACCTACACCGGGGAGCTGTTTTTT.

This clone was observed a handful of times. Other nucleotide sequences in the sample specify the same CDR3. CDR3 DNA: TGTGCCTGGAGTGTACAGGGCCGCACTGAAGCTTTCTTT. Protein product: CAWSVQGRTEAFF. The chain carries TRBV30 and TRBJ1-1; TRBD1 might be the D (6 bases). The ends were cut back, 0 bases at V and 4 bases at J, with 9 bases in the middle. This CDR3 comprises 13 residues. Per the germline V gene, CDR1 is GTSNPN and CDR2 is SVGIG (reference sequence).

The gene calls are TRBV28 and TRBJ1-5; D is unresolved. Germline CDR1 and CDR2: MDHEN and SYDVKM. Trimming cost V 7 bases and J 4 bases, with 8 bases left between them. This CDR3 contains 12 residues. The CDR3 DNA is TGTGCCAGCAAACTGGTAAATCAGCCCCAGCATTTT. This encodes CASKLVNQPQHF.

This clone was picked up one time. The genes are TRBV28 and TRBJ1-1; D call uncertain. V was clipped by 11 bases and J by 8 bases, with 15 bases between them. Looked up from germline, CDR1 is MDHEN and CDR2 is SYDVKM. The CDR3 spans 11 residues. CDR3 loop: CAGDVGREAFF. The CDR3 DNA reads TGTGCCGGTGACGTCGGCCGAGAAGCTTTCTTT.

On this clone itself: In the same sample, other DNA sequences code for this CDR3. The chain carries TRBV18 and TRBJ2-7; 7 nucleotides match TRBD1. This CDR3 is built from 15 residues. Germline V CDR1 and CDR2: KGHSH, LQKENI. Trimming removed 3 bases from V and 0 bases from J; junction bases left unmatched: 5. The CDR3 spells CASSPRTGSSYEQYF. In nucleotides, the CDR3 is TGTGCCAGCTCACCTCGGACAGGAAGCTCCTACGAGCAGTACTTC.